This is a list of T cell receptor beta chains from one sample in a study of T cells in localized non-small cell lung cancer. Assay: immunoSEQ multiplex PCR; the TCRdb copy retains only in-frame clones and omits some. The repertoire includes thousands of clones, roughly a quarter of them detected once, and around 17% sits in the top ten. The specimen was lung tumor tissue, collected before any cancer treatment. The receptors were sampled from a woman aged 40 to 75 with stage II lung adenocarcinoma. Both conserved end residues are trimmed from each CDR3. D genes are given only for firm matches.

V gene: TRBV1
J gene: TRBJ2-5
D gene: .
CDR3 protein: ASSPQKWASGEETQY

V gene: TRBV30
J gene: TRBJ1-5
D gene: .
CDR3 protein: AWSDDMGNQPQH

V gene: TRBV5-1
J gene: TRBJ2-7
D gene: .
CDR3 protein: ASSLGQGSSSYEQY

V gene: TRBV11-3
J gene: TRBJ2-3
D gene: TRBD1
CDR3 protein: ASSLTGQGADTQY

V gene: TRBV18
J gene: TRBJ2-5
D gene: TRBD2
CDR3 protein: ASSPLAGAQETQY

V gene: TRBV25-1
J gene: TRBJ1-1
D gene: .
CDR3 protein: ASSESSGGIGAF

V gene: TRBV11-3
J gene: TRBJ1-1
D gene: TRBD1
CDR3 protein: ASSWTGAGNTEAF

V gene: TRBV19
J gene: TRBJ2-1
D gene: .
CDR3 protein: ASSRNLDNEQF

V gene: TRBV7-6
J gene: TRBJ2-3
D gene: TRBD2
CDR3 protein: ASSGTSYGTDTQY

V gene: TRBV18
J gene: TRBJ2-2
D gene: TRBD1
CDR3 protein: ASSRQGNTGELF

V gene: TRBV6-8
J gene: TRBJ1-2
D gene: .
CDR3 protein: ASRTTFPGGYT

V gene: TRBV6-8
J gene: TRBJ2-1
D gene: .
CDR3 protein: AISLTDNEQF

V gene: TRBV11-3
J gene: TRBJ2-3
D gene: TRBD1
CDR3 protein: ASSLGTGSVGDTQY

V gene: TRBV11-3
J gene: TRBJ2-3
D gene: TRBD2
CDR3 protein: ASSFGGSTDTQY

V gene: TRBV9
J gene: TRBJ1-4
D gene: .
CDR3 protein: ASTGAAGNEKLF

V gene: TRBV19
J gene: TRBJ1-2
D gene: TRBD1
CDR3 protein: ASKAGQGIYGYT

V gene: TRBV19
J gene: TRBJ2-2
D gene: .
CDR3 protein: ASLPGSGYTGELF